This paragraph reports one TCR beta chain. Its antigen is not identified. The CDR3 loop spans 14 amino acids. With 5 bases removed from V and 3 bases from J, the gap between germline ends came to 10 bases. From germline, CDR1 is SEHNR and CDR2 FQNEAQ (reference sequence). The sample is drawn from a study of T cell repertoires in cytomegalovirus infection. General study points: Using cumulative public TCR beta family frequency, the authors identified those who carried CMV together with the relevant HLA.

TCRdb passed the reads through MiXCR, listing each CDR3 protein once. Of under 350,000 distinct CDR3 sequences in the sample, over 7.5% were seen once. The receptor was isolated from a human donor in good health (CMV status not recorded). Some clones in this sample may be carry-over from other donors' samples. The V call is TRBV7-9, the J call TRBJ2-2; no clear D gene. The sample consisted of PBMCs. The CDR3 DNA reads TGTGCCAGCAGCCCCCGCCAGTACACCGGGGAGCTGTTTTTT. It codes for CASSPRQYTGELFF.